A single sample is the source of the 14 T cell receptor beta chains below, sequenced in a study of beta chain features in type 1 diabetes. The study's findings and limits: In every one of the four CD4+ subsets, TCRB CDR3s were moderately but significantly shorter in Type 1 diabetes patients.

These receptors' antigens are unknown. Of the isolated RNA, all was reverse transcribed, and so the sequenced material was expressed TCRB transcripts. Measured with immunoSEQ multiplex PCR; TCRdb has only the in-frame clones, and not every one. The table shows a few hundred thousand clones, with over 9.5% occurring only once. Sequenced sample: naive CD4+ T cells from blood. Receptors originate from a young woman with type 1 diabetes.

This chain links TRBV27 with TRBJ2-3; TRBD2 matches at 8 bases. The CDR3 is made up of 15 amino acids. The V gene's germline CDR1 is MNHEY and CDR2 SMNVEV (reference sequence). Trimming at V came to 7 bases and at J to 0 bases, leaving 6 bases not matched to a gene. The CDR3 spells CASTVSGVSTDTQYF. The DNA of the CDR3 is TGTGCCAGCACCGTTAGCGGGGTTAGCACAGATACGCAGTATTTT.

This clone has just a few counts. V gene TRBV7-9 combines with J gene TRBJ2-5; D is possibly TRBD2 (7 bases). V gave up 10 bases and J gave up 4 bases, with 16 bases separating them. The CDR3 is 13 residues long. The germline V gene encodes CDR1 SEHNR and CDR2 FQNEAQ (reference sequence). The DNA for the CDR3 is TGTGCCAACGCGTGGGGGGGCCTAGAGACCCAGTACTTC. Its translation is CANAWGGLETQYF.

This chain joins TRBV23-1 and TRBJ2-7; weak D call: TRBD2 (5 bases). TRBV23-1 belongs to the ORF category, with a function that is uncertain. CDR3 length: 13 residues. V lost 6 bases to trimming and J lost 9 bases, with 18 bases between them. This chain's CDR3 is CASSPKRVTVQYF. The CDR3 DNA reads TGCGCCAGCAGCCCCAAGAGGGTTACAGTGCAGTACTTC.

The chain uses TRBV18 and TRBJ2-1; weak D call: TRBD2 (5 bases). The length of the CDR3 is 15 residues. CDR1 is KGHSH, CDR2 LQKENI, per germline. V lost 1 base, J lost 7 bases, and 14 bases lay in between. In nucleotides, the CDR3 is TGTGCCAGCTCACCACAGGCTAGCCGTTCTAATGAGCAGTTCTTC. Translated: CASSPQASRSNEQFF.

This clone showed up just a few times. This chain links TRBV19 with TRBJ2-1; possibly TRBD1 for D (5 bases). CDR1 is LNHDA, CDR2 SQIVND, per germline (reference sequence). The CDR3 has 15 residues. The germline V and J ends were trimmed by 2 bases and 4 bases, with 12 bases remaining between them. CDR3 DNA: TGTGCCAGTAGTATACCAGGGTTTACTTACAATGAGCAGTTCTTC. Translation gives CASSIPGFTYNEQFF.

A remark on this clone: This specimen includes other DNA sequences encoding the same CDR3. V and J are TRBV18 and TRBJ1-5; D might be TRBD1 (5 bases). CDR1 is KGHSH and CDR2 is LQKENI in the germline V gene. The CDR3 is 14 amino acids. V was clipped by 3 bases and J by 5 bases, with 11 bases between them. The CDR3 is CASSPSGGYQPQHF. The DNA of the CDR3 is TGTGCCAGCTCACCCTCCGGGGGGTATCAGCCCCAGCATTTT. Drawing the rest from reference TRBV18 and TRBJ1-5, the complete variable domain is NAGVMQNPRHLVRRRGQEARLRCSPMKGHSHVYWYRQLPEEGLKFMVYLQKENIIDESGMPKERFSAEFPKEGPSILRIQQVVRGDSAAYFCASSPSGGYQPQHFGDGTRLSIL.

This clone was observed a handful of times. The gene calls are TRBV7-2 and TRBJ1-6, with D maybe TRBD1 (5 bases). The germline gives CDR1 SGHTA, CDR2 FQGNSA. V shed 3 bases and J shed 10 bases, with 13 bases lying between them. CDR3 length: 14 amino acids. The CDR3 loop reads CASSLGQVVSPLHF. For the CDR3, the DNA is TGTGCCAGCAGCTTGGGGCAGGTAGTCTCACCCCTCCACTTT.

This clone has more than one count but fewer than ten. The chain carries TRBV5-1 and TRBJ2-1; no clear D gene. The germline V and J ends were trimmed by 0 bases and 8 bases, with 15 bases remaining between them. CDR3 length: 15 residues. Germline loops: CDR1 SGHRS, CDR2 YFSETQ. CDR3 nucleotide sequence: TGCGCCAGCAGCTTGGAAGTATCCAGATTTGATGAGCAGTTCTTC. The encoded protein is CASSLEVSRFDEQFF.

This clone has a handful of counts. This chain links TRBV14 with TRBJ2-5; a possible D gene is TRBD1 (5 bases). There are 14 residues in the CDR3. Looked up from germline, CDR1 is SGHDN and CDR2 is FVKESK. The V end was cut by 1 base, the J end by 4 bases, with 10 bases between. The CDR3 DNA reads as TGTGCCAGCAGCCAAGGACAGATTGGAGAGACCCAGTACTTC. Translation gives CASSQGQIGETQYF.

A few counts support this clone. The chain has TRBV5-1 and TRBJ2-1; perhaps TRBD2 as D (6 bases). V was clipped by 5 bases and J by 10 bases, with 22 bases between them. Germline assignment: CDR1 SGHRS and CDR2 YFSETQ. The CDR3 covers 15 residues. Here the CDR3 reads CASRLPGDNSGEQFF. CDR3 nucleotides: TGCGCCAGCAGGCTCCCGGGAGATAACTCGGGGGAGCAGTTCTTC.

This clone was found a few times. V usage is TRBV7-6 and J usage is TRBJ2-1; 14 bases line up with TRBD2. CDR3 length: 17 amino acids. Germline trimming cut 5 bases from V and 0 bases from J; bases unmatched to any gene: 3. Germline-derived CDR1 and CDR2 are SGHVS and FNYEAQ. The CDR3 loop reads CASSPGTSGGSYNEQFF. The CDR3 DNA reads TGTGCCAGCAGCCCCGGGACTAGCGGGGGCTCCTACAATGAGCAGTTCTTC.

There are a few counts of this clone. The chain employs TRBV7-2 and TRBJ2-3; TRBD2 might be the D (6 bases). Trimming stripped 7 bases from V and 12 bases from J, with 20 bases between. The germline gives CDR1 SGHTA, CDR2 FQGNSA. CDR3 size: 13 residues. DNA for the CDR3: TGTGCCAGCACTCCCGGTCCGGGGGTGTCACAGTATTTT. Translation: CASTPGPGVSQYF.

This clone was seen a handful of times. The chain has TRBV7-3 and TRBJ2-2, with TRBD1 identical over 7 bases. The CDR3 consists of 13 residues. Losses at the gene ends were 6 bases for V and 3 bases for J; bases not matched to a gene: 1. The germline CDR1 and CDR2 sequences are SGHTA and FQGTGA. The chain's CDR3 is CASRTGYTGELFF. In DNA, the CDR3 is TGTGCCAGCAGGACAGGGTACACCGGGGAGCTGTTTTTT.

This rearrangement joins TRBV29-1 to TRBJ2-5; 10 nucleotides line up with TRBD2. CDR1 SQVTM and CDR2 ANQGSEA come from the germline V gene. This CDR3 has 14 residues. With V trimmed by 7 bases and J by 5 bases, 10 bases remained unmatched. DNA of the CDR3: TGCAGCGCAGGAGCGGGAGGGTTGGGGGAGACCCAGTACTTC. As protein: CSAGAGGLGETQYF.